Described below is a single TCR beta chain sequence and its context. Its antigen is not identified. The PCR used 60 Vbeta and 13 Jbeta primers. Libraries were prepared by immunoSEQ multiplex PCR; TCRdb keeps only in-frame clonotypes and omits some of them. The repertoire holds around 140,000 clones, around 80% seen once, with 1.5% to 2% in the top ten. The sample belongs to a study of cytomegalovirus exposure and HLA in healthy donors. Study outcomes and limitations: Reportedly, TCR beta sequences accurately predicted HLA-A and HLA-B alleles in most subjects. The authors enumerated over 150 TCR beta chains as linked to cytomegalovirus. Rare TCR sequences dominated, though some public TCRs recurred in many donors.

Sequencing input: PBMCs. The receptor's source is a female donor in good health and CMV-seropositive.

CDR3 loop: CASSQGTLNSPLHF. Written as DNA, the CDR3 is TGTGCCAGCAGCCAAGGGACACTTAATTCACCCCTCCACTTT. The chain employs TRBV7-2 and TRBJ1-6, with D possibly matching TRBD1 (6 bases). V lost 5 bases and J 6 bases, leaving 11 bases between the germline ends. The CDR3 has 14 residues. Germline CDR1 reads SGHTA; CDR2 reads FQGNSA.